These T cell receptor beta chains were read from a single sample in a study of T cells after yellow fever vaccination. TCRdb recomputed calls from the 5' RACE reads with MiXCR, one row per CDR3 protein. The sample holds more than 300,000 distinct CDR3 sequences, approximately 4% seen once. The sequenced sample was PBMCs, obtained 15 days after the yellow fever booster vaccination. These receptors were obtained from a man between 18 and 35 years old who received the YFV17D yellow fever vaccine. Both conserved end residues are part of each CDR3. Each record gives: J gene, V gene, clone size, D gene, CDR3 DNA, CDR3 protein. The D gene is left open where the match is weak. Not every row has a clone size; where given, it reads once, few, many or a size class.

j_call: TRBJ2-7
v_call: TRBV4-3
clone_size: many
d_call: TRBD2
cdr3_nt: TGCGCCAGCAGCCTCAAGATGGAACGGGGGGCCTACGAGCAGTACTTC
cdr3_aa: CASSLKMERGAYEQYF

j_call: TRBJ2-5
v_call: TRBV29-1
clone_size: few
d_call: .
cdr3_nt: TGCAGCGTTGGCAGACCCCAAGAGACCCAGTACTTC
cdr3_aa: CSVGRPQETQYF

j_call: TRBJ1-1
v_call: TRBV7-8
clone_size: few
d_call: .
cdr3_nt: TGTGCCAGCAGCCACGGAGGGGAGAACACTGAAGCTTTCTTT
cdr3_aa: CASSHGGENTEAFF

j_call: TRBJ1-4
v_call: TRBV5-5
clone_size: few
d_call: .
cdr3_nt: TGTGCCAGCAGCCCCGAGTGGGGCAATGAAAAACTGTTTTTT
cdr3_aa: CASSPEWGNEKLFF

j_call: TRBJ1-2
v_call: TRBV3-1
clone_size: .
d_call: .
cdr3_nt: TGTGCCAGCAGCCAAGATGGCAGGGATGGCTACACCTTC
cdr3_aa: CASSQDGRDGYTF

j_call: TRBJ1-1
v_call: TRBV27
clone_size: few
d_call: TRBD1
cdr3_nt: TGTGCCAGCAGTGGACAGGGGATAGGGGCTTTCTTT
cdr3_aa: CASSGQGIGAFF

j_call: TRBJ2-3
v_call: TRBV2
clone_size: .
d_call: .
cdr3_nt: TGTGCCAGCAGTGAGTTTCAGAGCACAGATACGCAGTATTTT
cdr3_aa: CASSEFQSTDTQYF

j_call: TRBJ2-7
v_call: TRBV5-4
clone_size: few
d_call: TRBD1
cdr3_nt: TGTGCCAGCAGCTTGGGGACAGGGCTTAACTACGAGCAGTACTTC
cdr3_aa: CASSLGTGLNYEQYF

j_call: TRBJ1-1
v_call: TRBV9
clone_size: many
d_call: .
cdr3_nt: TGTGCCAGCAACGACGTGGGCGGGGAAGCTTTCTTT
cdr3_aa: CASNDVGGEAFF

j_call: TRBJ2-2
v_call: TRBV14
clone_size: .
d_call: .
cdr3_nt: TGTGCCAGCAGCCAACCACAGGGCGGTTGGGCCGGGGAGCTGTTTTTT
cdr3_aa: CASSQPQGGWAGELFF

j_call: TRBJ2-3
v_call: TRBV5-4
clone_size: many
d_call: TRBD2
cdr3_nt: TGTGCCAGCAGCCGTGGACTAGCGGGGTTTGAAGATACGCAGTATTTT
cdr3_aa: CASSRGLAGFEDTQYF

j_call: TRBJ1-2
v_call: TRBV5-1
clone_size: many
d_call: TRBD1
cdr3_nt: TGCGCCAGCAGCCTGAAAGGACAGGGATCTAACTATGGCTACACCTTC
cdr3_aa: CASSLKGQGSNYGYTF

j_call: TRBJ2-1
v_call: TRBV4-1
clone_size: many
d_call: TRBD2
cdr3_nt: TGCGCCAGCAGCCAAGTTAGGCTAGCGGTTTACAATGAGCAGTTCTTC
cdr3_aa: CASSQVRLAVYNEQFF

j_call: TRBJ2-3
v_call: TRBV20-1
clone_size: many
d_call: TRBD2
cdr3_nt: TGCAGTGCTAGTTTTAGCGGGGGGCCCACAGATACGCAGTATTTT
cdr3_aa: CSASFSGGPTDTQYF

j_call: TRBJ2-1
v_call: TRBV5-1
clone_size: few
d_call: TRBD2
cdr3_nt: TGCGCCAGCAGAGCTCTCGGGGGGGGCTCCTACAATGAGCAGTTCTTC
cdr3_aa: CASRALGGGSYNEQFF